The subject of this entry is one TCR beta chain. Its antigen remains unknown. The data stem from a study of T cell repertoires in cytomegalovirus infection. Study at large: Selection of CMV epitopes for the study included recently identified HLA-C-restricted and well-studied HLA-B-restricted ones. Both CMV infection and a matching HLA type were indicated by public TCR beta signatures. Study findings and constraints: There were HLA-C-restricted CMV-specific TCR beta clonotypes dominating the ex vivo response. Summed public TCR beta family frequency identified CMV carriers bearing the relevant HLA.

One entry per CDR3 protein, called by TCRdb with MiXCR from the reads. The sample comprises 150,000 to 200,000 distinct CDR3 sequences, less than 25% of which are singletons, and roughly 27% rests with the top ten. CDR1 and CDR2 from the germline V gene are SGHTA and FQGNSA. The germline V and J ends were trimmed by 4 bases and 0 bases, with 12 bases remaining between them. The length of the CDR3 is 15 residues. The V and J genes are TRBV7-2 and TRBJ1-1; D is uncertain. This receptor was obtained from a human donor in good health (CMV status not recorded). Some clones in this sample may be carry-over from other donors' samples. Sequencing was performed on CD8+ T cells from cultured PBMCs, taken from culture after CMV antigen stimulation. The CDR3 loop is CASSYPQGMNTEAFF. CDR3 in DNA: TGTGCCAGCAGCTATCCCCAAGGGATGAACACTGAAGCTTTCTTT.